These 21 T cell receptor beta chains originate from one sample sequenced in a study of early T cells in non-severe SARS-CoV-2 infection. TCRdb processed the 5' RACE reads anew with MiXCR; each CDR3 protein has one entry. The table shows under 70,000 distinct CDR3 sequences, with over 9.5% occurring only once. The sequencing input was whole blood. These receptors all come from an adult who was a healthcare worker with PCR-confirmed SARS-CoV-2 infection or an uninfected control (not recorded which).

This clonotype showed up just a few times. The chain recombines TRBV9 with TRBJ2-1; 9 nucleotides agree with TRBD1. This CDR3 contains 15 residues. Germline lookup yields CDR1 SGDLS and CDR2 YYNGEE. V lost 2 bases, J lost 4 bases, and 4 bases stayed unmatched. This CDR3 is CASSVRDRAYNEQFF. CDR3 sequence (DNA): TGTGCCAGCAGCGTCCGGGACAGGGCATACAATGAGCAGTTCTTC.

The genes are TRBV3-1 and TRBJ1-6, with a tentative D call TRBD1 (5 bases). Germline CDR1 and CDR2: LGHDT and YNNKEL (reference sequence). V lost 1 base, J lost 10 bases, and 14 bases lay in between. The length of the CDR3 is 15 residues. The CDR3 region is CASSQGGGIRSPLHF. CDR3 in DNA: TGTGCCAGCAGCCAAGGGGGGGGGATCCGATCACCCCTCCACTTT.

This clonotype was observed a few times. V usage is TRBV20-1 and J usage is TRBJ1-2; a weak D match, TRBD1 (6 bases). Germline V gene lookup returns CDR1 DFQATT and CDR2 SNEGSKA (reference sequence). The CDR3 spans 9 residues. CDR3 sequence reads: CGTGNGYTF. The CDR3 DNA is TGCGGCACAGGGAACGGCTACACCTTC.

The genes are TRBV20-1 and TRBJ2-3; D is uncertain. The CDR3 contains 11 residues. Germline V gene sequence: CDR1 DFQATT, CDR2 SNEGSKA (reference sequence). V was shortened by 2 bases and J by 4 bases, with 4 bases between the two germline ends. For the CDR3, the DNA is TGCAGTGCTAGAACCCCAGATACGCAGTATTTT. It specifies CSARTPDTQYF.

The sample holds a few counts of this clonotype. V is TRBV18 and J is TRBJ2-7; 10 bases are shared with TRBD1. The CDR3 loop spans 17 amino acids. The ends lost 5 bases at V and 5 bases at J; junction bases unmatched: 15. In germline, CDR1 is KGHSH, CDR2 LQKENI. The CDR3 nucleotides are TGTGCCAGCTCATCAATATCGGACAGGGGGGCCTTCCACGAGCAGTACTTC. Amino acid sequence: CASSSISDRGAFHEQYF. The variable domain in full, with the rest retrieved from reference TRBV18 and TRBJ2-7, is NAGVMQNPRHLVRRRGQEARLRCSPMKGHSHVYWYRQLPEEGLKFMVYLQKENIIDESGMPKERFSAEFPKEGPSILRIQQVVRGDSAAYFCASSSISDRGAFHEQYFGPGTRLTVT.

CDR3 amino acids: CASKVARETQYF. The CDR3 region has the DNA TGTGCCAGCAAGGTAGCGAGAGAGACCCAGTACTTC. The chain links TRBV2 to TRBJ2-5, with a possible D match to TRBD2 (5 bases). The CDR3 contains 12 residues. The V gene lost 7 bases and the J gene lost 4 bases, with 10 bases spanning the gap. Germline V lookup: CDR1 SNHLY, CDR2 FYNNEI.

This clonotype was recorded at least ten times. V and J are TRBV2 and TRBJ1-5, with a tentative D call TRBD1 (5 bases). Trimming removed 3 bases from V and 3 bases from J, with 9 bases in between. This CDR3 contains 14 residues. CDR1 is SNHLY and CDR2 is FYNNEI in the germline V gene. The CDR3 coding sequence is TGTGCCAGCAGTGAGTCAGGGCTCAATCAGCCCCAGCATTTT. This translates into CASSESGLNQPQHF.

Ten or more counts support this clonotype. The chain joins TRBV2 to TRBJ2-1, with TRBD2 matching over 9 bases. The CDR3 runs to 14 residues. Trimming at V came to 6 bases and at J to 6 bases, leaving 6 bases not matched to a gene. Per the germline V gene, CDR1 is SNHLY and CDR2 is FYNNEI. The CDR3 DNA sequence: TGTGCCAGCAGCCGACTAGCGGACCCCAATGAGCAGTTCTTC. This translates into CASSRLADPNEQFF.

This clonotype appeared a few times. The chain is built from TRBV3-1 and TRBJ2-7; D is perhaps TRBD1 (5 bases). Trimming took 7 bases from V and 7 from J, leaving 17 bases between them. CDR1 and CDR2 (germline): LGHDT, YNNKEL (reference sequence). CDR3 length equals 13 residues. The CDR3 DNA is TGTGCCAGCAAACGCGAAGGGGAAGGGGAGCAGTACTTC. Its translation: CASKREGEGEQYF.

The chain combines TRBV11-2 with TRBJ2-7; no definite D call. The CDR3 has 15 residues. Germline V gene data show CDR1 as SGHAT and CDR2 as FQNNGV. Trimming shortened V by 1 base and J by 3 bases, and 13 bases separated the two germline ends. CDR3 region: CASSLGTAMFYEQYF. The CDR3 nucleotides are TGTGCCAGCAGCTTAGGGACGGCGATGTTCTACGAGCAGTACTTC.

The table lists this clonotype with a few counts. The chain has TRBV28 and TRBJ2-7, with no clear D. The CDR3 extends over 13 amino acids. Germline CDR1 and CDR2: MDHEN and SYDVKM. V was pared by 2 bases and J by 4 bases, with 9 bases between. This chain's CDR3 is CASSLLGPYEQYF. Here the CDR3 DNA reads TGTGCCAGCAGTTTACTAGGGCCTTACGAGCAGTACTTC.

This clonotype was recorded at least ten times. The CDR3 loop is CASEYPGGVNYGYTF. The CDR3 DNA follows: TGTGCCAGCGAGTACCCCGGGGGCGTTAACTATGGCTACACCTTC. The chain links TRBV28 to TRBJ1-2; D is possibly TRBD1 (6 bases). The germline V and J ends were trimmed by 8 bases and 1 base, with 17 bases remaining between them. This CDR3 comprises 15 residues. Per the germline V gene, CDR1 is MDHEN and CDR2 is SYDVKM.

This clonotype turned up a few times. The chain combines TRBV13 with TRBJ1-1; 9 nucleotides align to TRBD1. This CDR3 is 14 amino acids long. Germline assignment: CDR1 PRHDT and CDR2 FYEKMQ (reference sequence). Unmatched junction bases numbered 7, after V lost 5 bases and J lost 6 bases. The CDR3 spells CASSPYRGHPEAFF. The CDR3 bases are TGTGCCAGCAGCCCATACAGGGGGCACCCTGAAGCTTTCTTT.

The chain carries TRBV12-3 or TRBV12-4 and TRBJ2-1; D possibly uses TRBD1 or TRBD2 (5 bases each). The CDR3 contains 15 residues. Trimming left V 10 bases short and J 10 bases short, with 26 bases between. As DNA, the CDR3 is TGTGCCAACGGTTTAAACGGGGCCCTTGGTGGGGAGCAGTTCTTC. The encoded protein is CANGLNGALGGEQFF.

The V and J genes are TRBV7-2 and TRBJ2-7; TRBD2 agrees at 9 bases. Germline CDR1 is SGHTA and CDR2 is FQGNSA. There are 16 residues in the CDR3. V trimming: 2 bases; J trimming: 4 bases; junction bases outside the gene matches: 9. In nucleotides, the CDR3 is TGTGCCAGCAGCTTATCGGGTAGCGGGAGTGGGTACGAGCAGTACTTC. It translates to CASSLSGSGSGYEQYF.

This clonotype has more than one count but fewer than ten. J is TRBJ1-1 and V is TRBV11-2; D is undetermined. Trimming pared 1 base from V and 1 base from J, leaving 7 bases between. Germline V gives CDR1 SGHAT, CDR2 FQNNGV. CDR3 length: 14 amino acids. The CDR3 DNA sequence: TGTGCCAGCAGCTTAGTAGGCGGGAACACTGAAGCTTTCTTT. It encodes CASSLVGGNTEAFF. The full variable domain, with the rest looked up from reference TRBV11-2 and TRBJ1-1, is EAGVAQSPRYKIIEKRQSVAFWCNPISGHATLYWYQQILGQGPKLLIQFQNNGVVDDSQLPKDRFSAERLKGVDSTLKIQPAKLEDSAVYLCASSLVGGNTEAFFGQGTRLTVV.

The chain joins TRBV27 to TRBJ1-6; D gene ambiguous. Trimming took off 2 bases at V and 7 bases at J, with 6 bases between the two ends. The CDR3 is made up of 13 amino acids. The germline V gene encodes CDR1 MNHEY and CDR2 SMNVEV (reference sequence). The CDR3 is CASSLLANSPLHF. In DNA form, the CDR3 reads TGTGCCAGCAGTTTACTAGCGAATTCACCCCTCCACTTT.

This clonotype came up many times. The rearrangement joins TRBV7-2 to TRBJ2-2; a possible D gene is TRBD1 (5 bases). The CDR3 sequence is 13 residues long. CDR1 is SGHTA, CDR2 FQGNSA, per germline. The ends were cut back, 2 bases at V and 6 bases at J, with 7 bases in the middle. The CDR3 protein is CASSLRGSGELFF. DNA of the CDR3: TGTGCCAGCAGCTTAAGGGGATCCGGGGAGCTGTTTTTT.

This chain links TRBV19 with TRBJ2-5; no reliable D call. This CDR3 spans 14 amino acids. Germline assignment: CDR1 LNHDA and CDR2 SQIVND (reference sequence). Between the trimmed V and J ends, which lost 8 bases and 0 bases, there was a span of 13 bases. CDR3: CASGPTVHQETQYF. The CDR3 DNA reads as TGTGCCAGTGGCCCCACTGTCCACCAAGAGACCCAGTACTTC.

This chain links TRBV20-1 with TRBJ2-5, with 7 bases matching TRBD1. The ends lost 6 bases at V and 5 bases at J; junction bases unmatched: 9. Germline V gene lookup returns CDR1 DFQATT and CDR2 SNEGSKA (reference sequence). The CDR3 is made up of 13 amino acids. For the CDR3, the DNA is TGCAGTGCCACCATCGGGACAGTTGAGACCCAGTACTTC. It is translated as CSATIGTVETQYF.

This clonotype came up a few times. CDR3 in DNA: TGTGCCAGCAGTTCCCTGAAGACTAGCGGGATTGGTTCCAATGAGCAGTTCTTC. This codes for CASSSLKTSGIGSNEQFF. This chain uses TRBV6-2 or TRBV6-3 with TRBJ2-1, with 11 bases identical to TRBD2. In germline, CDR1 is MNHEY, CDR2 SVGEGT. The V and J ends lost 4 bases and 6 bases, in that order; junction bases with no gene match: 14. This CDR3 is built from 18 residues.